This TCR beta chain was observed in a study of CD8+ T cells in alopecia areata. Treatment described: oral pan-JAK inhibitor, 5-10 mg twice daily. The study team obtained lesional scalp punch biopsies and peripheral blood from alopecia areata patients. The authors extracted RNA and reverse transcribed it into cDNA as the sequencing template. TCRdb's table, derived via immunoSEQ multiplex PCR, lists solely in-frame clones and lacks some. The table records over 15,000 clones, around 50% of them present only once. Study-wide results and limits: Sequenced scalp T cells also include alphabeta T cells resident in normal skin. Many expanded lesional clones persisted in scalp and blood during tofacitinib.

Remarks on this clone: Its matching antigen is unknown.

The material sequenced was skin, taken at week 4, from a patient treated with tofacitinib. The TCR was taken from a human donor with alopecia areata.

The CDR3 bases are TGTGCCATCAGCAGCGACAGGGTGAACGGCTACACCTTC. It codes for CAISSDRVNGYTF. V gene TRBV10-3 combines with J gene TRBJ1-2, with 7 bases fitting TRBD1. CDR3 length: 13 amino acids. Per the germline V gene, CDR1 is ENHRY and CDR2 is SYGVKD. Trimming took 6 bases from V and 8 from J; bases not matched to a gene: 9.